One TCR beta chain is described in this entry. The CDR3 runs to 17 residues. The ends were cut back, 0 bases at V and 3 bases at J, with 16 bases in the middle. The germline V gene has CDR1 SEHNR and CDR2 FQNEAQ (reference sequence). The sample belongs to a study of shared clonotypes between healthy human individuals. For each subset, genomic DNA was distributed in equal portions over several immunoSEQ plates. Some clones are missing from TCRdb's copy, which holds only in-frame ones; the method was immunoSEQ multiplex PCR. The sample consists of roughly 2,000,000 clones, over 85% of them appearing once. Terminally differentiated effector memory CD45RA+ cells were excluded from the naive CD8 cells, which were CD45RO-negative and positively selected for CCR7.

Sequencing was carried out using naive CD8+ T cells from PBMCs. V gene TRBV7-9 combines with J gene TRBJ2-3; D might be TRBD2 (6 bases). The receptor's source is a man between 18 and 35 years old in good health. Some clones in this sample may be carry-over from other donors' samples. The CDR3 loop is CASSLAASGLRTDTQYF. The CDR3 region has the DNA TGTGCCAGCAGCTTAGCGGCCTCAGGACTAAGAACAGATACGCAGTATTTT.